These 5 T cell receptor beta chains were all obtained from the same sample, sequenced in a study of blood T cells in healthy people across ages. Then a second PCR, running roughly 7 to 11 cycles, was carried out with a sample-barcoded 5' primer and a J-beta primer mix. TCRdb redid the calling of the 5' RACE reads with MiXCR, one entry per CDR3 protein. The sample consists of some 1.4 million distinct CDR3 sequences, roughly 40% of them appearing once. The sample comprised blood. The receptors stem from a young woman in good health.

V is TRBV9 and J is TRBJ1-2; TRBD1 agrees at 7 bases. Germline CDR1 is SGDLS and CDR2 is YYNGEE. Trimming took 3 bases from V and 4 from J; bases not matched to a gene: 15. The CDR3 extends over 17 amino acids. CDR3 bases: TGTGCCAGCAGCGCTCCCGAAGCCGGGACAGTCTTCTATGGCTACACCTTC. Its translation: CASSAPEAGTVFYGYTF.

This chain joins TRBV2 and TRBJ2-3; TRBD2 agrees at 13 bases. This CDR3 region has 14 residues. The junction had 5 bases not matched to a gene; V was cut back by 7 bases and J by 7 bases. The germline V gene has CDR1 SNHLY and CDR2 FYNNEI. The CDR3 nucleotides are TGTGCCAGCAAGGGACTAGCGGGATCTAATACGCAGTATTTT. Translation: CASKGLAGSNTQYF.

This clonotype has just one count. V and J are TRBV7-2 and TRBJ2-5, with 8 bases lining up with TRBD2. The DNA end favors TRBJ2-7, so the J call may be wrong. Germline CDR1 and CDR2: SGHTA and FQGNSA. The CDR3 contains 15 residues. In DNA, the CDR3 is TGTGCCAGCAGCCTACAGCCGGGGGGGCGGAACGAGCAGTACTTC. This codes for CASSLQPGGRNEQYF.

V is TRBV30 and J is TRBJ2-5; maybe TRBD2 (7 bases). The J call may be wrong; the DNA end is better matched by TRBJ2-7. Germline values: CDR1 GTSNPN, CDR2 SVGIG (reference sequence). This CDR3 is 14 amino acids long. This CDR3 reads CAWRGGLHSYEQYF. The DNA for the CDR3 is TGTGCCTGGAGGGGGGGGCTACATAGCTACGAGCAGTACTTC.

This clonotype was observed a few times. V and J are TRBV12-3 or TRBV12-4 and TRBJ1-4, with a tentative D call TRBD1 (5 bases). Between the trimmed V and J ends, which lost 5 bases and 7 bases, there was a span of 17 bases. CDR3 size: 15 residues. In nucleotides, the CDR3 is TGTGCCAGCAGTGGGTCTGACCCGGGGGTTGAAAAACTGTTTTTT. Translation: CASSGSDPGVEKLFF.